This record concerns one TCR beta chain sequence. Its cognate antigen is unknown. Since all of the isolated RNA was reverse transcribed, expressed TCRB transcripts were what got sequenced. It was found that naive, central memory and regulatory T cell samples averaged about 3.4 million reads. Repertoires were generated with immunoSEQ multiplex PCR, while TCRdb's copy carries only in-frame clones and drops some. The sample consists of 150,000 or so clones, about 8.7% of them appearing once. Germline loops: CDR1 MNHEY, CDR2 SMNVEV (reference sequence). Unmatched junction bases numbered 12, after V lost 7 bases and J lost 6 bases. The CDR3 is 15 amino acids. This entry is derived from a study of beta chain features in type 1 diabetes. Study background: Cell yields, gender and age were similar in healthy donors and patients. Findings of the study overall: Patients with type 1 diabetes showed fewer VDJ junction insertions and more deletions.

The genes are TRBV27 and TRBJ1-5, with 7 positions matching TRBD1. This clonotype was sampled from a man younger than 35 in good health. Sequenced: central memory CD4+ T cells from blood. The CDR3 DNA sequence: TGTGCCAGCAAATTCGACAGGGAGGTAGGTCAGCCCCAGCATTTT. Translated: CASKFDREVGQPQHF.